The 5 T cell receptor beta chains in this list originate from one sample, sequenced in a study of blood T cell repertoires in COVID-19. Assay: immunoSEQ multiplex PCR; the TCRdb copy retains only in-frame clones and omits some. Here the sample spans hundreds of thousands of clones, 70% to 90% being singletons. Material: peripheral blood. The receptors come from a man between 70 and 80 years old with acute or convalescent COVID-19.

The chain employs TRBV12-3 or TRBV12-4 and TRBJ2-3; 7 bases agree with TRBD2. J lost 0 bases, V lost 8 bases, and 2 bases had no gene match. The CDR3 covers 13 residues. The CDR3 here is CASGRGSTDTQYF. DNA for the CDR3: TGTGCCAGCGGGCGGGGGAGCACAGATACGCAGTATTTT.

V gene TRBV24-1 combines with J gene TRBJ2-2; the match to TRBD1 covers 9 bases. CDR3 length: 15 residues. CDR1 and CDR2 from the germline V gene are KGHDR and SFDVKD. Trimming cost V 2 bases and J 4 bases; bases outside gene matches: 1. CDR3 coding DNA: TGTGCCACCAGTGATTGGACAGGGGTCACCGGGGAGCTGTTTTTT. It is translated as CATSDWTGVTGELFF.

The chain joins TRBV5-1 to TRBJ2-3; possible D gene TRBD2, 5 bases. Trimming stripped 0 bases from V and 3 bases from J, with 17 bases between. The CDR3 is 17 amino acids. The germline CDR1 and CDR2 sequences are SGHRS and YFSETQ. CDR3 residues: CASSLGLVRAQTDTQYF. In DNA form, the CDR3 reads TGCGCCAGCAGCTTGGGGCTAGTGCGGGCCCAAACAGATACGCAGTATTTT.

The CDR3 reads CASSPTGILGYNEQFF. The CDR3 DNA reads as TGTGCCAGCAGCCCCACGGGAATTTTAGGGTACAATGAGCAGTTCTTC. The gene calls are TRBV7-9 and TRBJ2-1; weak D call: TRBD2 (5 bases). The CDR3 covers 16 residues. From germline, CDR1 is SEHNR and CDR2 FQNEAQ (reference sequence). V gave up 5 bases and J gave up 4 bases, with 18 bases separating them.

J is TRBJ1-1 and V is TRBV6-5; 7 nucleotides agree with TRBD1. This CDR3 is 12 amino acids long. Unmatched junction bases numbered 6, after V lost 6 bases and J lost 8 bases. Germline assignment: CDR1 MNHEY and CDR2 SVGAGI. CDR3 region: CASSMGQLEAFF. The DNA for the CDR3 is TGTGCCAGCAGCATGGGACAGCTCGAAGCTTTCTTT.